These 15 T cell receptor beta chains share one sample of origin, sequenced in a study of blood T cell repertoires in COVID-19. Using immunoSEQ multiplex PCR, the repertoire was profiled, and TCRdb retains in-frame clones only, with some absent. The data contain about 270,000 clones, about nine tenths of them singletons. Sequencing was done on a sample of PBMCs or T cells enriched from blood (not recorded which). All receptors come from a woman in her thirties or forties with acute COVID-19.

This clone was seen once. The chain recombines TRBV4-2 with TRBJ2-5; 15 nucleotides agree with TRBD2. Germline CDR1 is LGHNA and CDR2 is YNFKEQ. V gave up 4 bases and J gave up 4 bases; unmatched junction bases: 7. CDR3 length: 17 amino acids. As DNA, the CDR3 is TGTGCCAGCAGCCCCGGGGGACTAGCGGGAGGTGGAGAGACCCAGTACTTC. Protein: CASSPGGLAGGGETQYF.

The V gene is TRBV29-1, the J gene TRBJ1-1; TRBD1 agrees at 7 bases. CDR1 and CDR2 (germline): SQVTM, ANQGSEA. The junction had 16 bases not matched to a gene; V was cut back by 5 bases and J by 4 bases. The CDR3 covers 16 residues. CDR3 residues: CSVTPPPYTGVTEAFF. CDR3 bases: TGCAGCGTTACCCCACCCCCCTATACAGGGGTCACTGAAGCTTTCTTT.

The chain employs TRBV6-2 or TRBV6-3 and TRBJ2-1; perhaps TRBD2 as D (8 bases). V was clipped by 2 bases and J by 10 bases, with 24 bases between them. This CDR3 has 17 residues. CDR1 MNHEY and CDR2 SVGEGT come from the germline V gene. Here the CDR3 DNA reads TGTGCCAGCAGTTACACATGGACAGGCCGCGGGAGGTTGGAGCAGTTCTTC. Translating it yields CASSYTWTGRGRLEQFF.

This clone occurred a few times. V is TRBV7-2 and J is TRBJ2-1, with TRBD2 matching 8 bases. The V and J ends lost 7 bases and 2 bases, in that order; junction bases with no gene match: 7. Germline CDR1 SGHTA, CDR2 FQGNSA. The CDR3 sequence is 15 residues long. CDR3 amino acids: CASNPGTSTYNEQFF. The CDR3 DNA sequence: TGTGCCAGCAACCCCGGGACTAGTACCTACAATGAGCAGTTCTTC. Filled out from reference TRBV7-2 and TRBJ2-1, the complete variable domain reads GAGVSQSPSNKVTEKGKDVELRCDPISGHTALYWYRQSLGQGLEFLIYFQGNSAPDKSGLPSDRFSAERTGGSVSTLTIQRTQQEDSAVYLCASNPGTSTYNEQFFGPGTRLTVL.

The J gene is TRBJ1-1, the V gene TRBV5-1; D not resolved. Germline assignment: CDR1 SGHRS and CDR2 YFSETQ. With 0 bases removed from V and 5 bases from J, the gap between germline ends came to 14 bases. CDR3 length: 15 residues. The CDR3 DNA reads TGCGCCAGCAGCTTGGCCTCAGACATGTGGACTGAAGCTTTCTTT. It is translated as CASSLASDMWTEAFF.

This rearrangement joins TRBV11-2 to TRBJ2-3, with D perhaps TRBD1 (6 bases). This CDR3 has 15 amino acids. CDR1 SGHAT and CDR2 FQNNGV come from the germline V gene. V was pared by 6 bases and J by 0 bases, with 13 bases between. The DNA of the CDR3 is TGTGCCAGCAGGTCCGAGGGGGTGAGCACAGATACGCAGTATTTT. Its protein is CASRSEGVSTDTQYF.

As to this clone: The same CDR3 can be traced to other DNA sequences in this sample. The chain links TRBV5-1 to TRBJ1-1; D uncertain. V shed 0 bases and J shed 3 bases, with 9 bases lying between them. This CDR3 has 14 residues. The germline V gene encodes CDR1 SGHRS and CDR2 YFSETQ. CDR3 region: CASSLGQTYTEAFF. The CDR3 DNA reads TGCGCCAGCAGCTTGGGGCAGACTTACACTGAAGCTTTCTTT.

Regarding this clone: Other nucleotide sequences in the sample specify the same CDR3. This chain joins TRBV28 and TRBJ1-2; D not resolved. The CDR3 has 11 residues. CDR1 and CDR2 (germline): MDHEN, SYDVKM. Trimming pared 10 bases from V and 2 bases from J, leaving 8 bases between. CDR3 amino acids: CATRENYGYTF. CDR3 nucleotides: TGTGCCACCAGAGAGAACTATGGCTACACCTTC.

The genes are TRBV24-1 and TRBJ2-3; TRBD1 matches at 7 bases. Looked up from germline, CDR1 is KGHDR and CDR2 is SFDVKD. The CDR3 is 15 residues long. V shed 3 bases and J 6 bases; nucleotides not matched to a gene: 8. CDR3 amino acids: CATSDPTTGLDTQYF. CDR3 DNA: TGTGCCACCAGTGATCCTACGACAGGGCTCGATACGCAGTATTTT.

The chain is built from TRBV6-2 or TRBV6-3 and TRBJ2-2, with 12 bases matching TRBD1. J lost 4 bases, V lost 4 bases, and 7 bases had no gene match. The germline CDR1 and CDR2 sequences are MNHEY and SVGEGT. The length of the CDR3 is 17 residues. Here the CDR3 reads CASSWDRGQSTTGELFF. The CDR3 DNA is TGTGCCAGCAGTTGGGACAGGGGGCAATCTACCACCGGGGAGCTGTTTTTT.

The rearrangement links TRBV14 to TRBJ2-5; D might be TRBD1 (6 bases). The CDR3 is made up of 15 amino acids. Germline values: CDR1 SGHDN, CDR2 FVKESK. The germline V and J ends were trimmed by 5 bases and 5 bases, with 18 bases remaining between them. The CDR3 is CASSGLQGVGETQYF. CDR3 bases: TGTGCCAGCAGCGGTTTACAGGGCGTGGGGGAGACCCAGTACTTC.

The chain has TRBV28 and TRBJ2-2; weak D call: TRBD2 (5 bases). Per the germline V gene, CDR1 is MDHEN and CDR2 is SYDVKM. The CDR3 runs 15 residues. V was trimmed by 5 bases and J by 5 bases, leaving 15 bases between them. CDR3 amino acids: CASSTNQRATGELFF. For the CDR3, the DNA is TGTGCCAGCAGTACGAACCAGAGGGCTACCGGGGAGCTGTTTTTT.

The chain uses TRBV6-5 and TRBJ2-7; 9 positions agree with TRBD2. Per the germline V gene, CDR1 is MNHEY and CDR2 is SVGAGI. V was clipped by 5 bases and J by 3 bases; unmatched bases: 5. The length of the CDR3 is 14 residues. The CDR3: CASSPGLAGYEQYF. Here the CDR3 DNA reads TGTGCCAGCAGTCCGGGACTAGCCGGCTACGAGCAGTACTTC.

This chain uses TRBV28 with TRBJ1-4, with D unclear. The CDR3 consists of 17 residues. Germline V lookup: CDR1 MDHEN, CDR2 SYDVKM. V was pared by 5 bases and J by 4 bases, with 20 bases between. The CDR3 sequence is CASSVPHRGWVNEKLFF. The CDR3 DNA follows: TGTGCCAGCAGTGTCCCCCACAGAGGGTGGGTTAATGAAAAACTGTTTTTT.

This chain connects TRBV2 to TRBJ2-2; perhaps TRBD2 as D (6 bases). The CDR3 has 15 residues. V shed 5 bases and J shed 4 bases, with 14 bases lying between them. The germline V gene encodes CDR1 SNHLY and CDR2 FYNNEI. CDR3 amino acids: CASSRRGSGTGELFF. CDR3 DNA: TGTGCCAGCAGTCGCCGGGGTAGCGGCACCGGGGAGCTGTTTTTT.